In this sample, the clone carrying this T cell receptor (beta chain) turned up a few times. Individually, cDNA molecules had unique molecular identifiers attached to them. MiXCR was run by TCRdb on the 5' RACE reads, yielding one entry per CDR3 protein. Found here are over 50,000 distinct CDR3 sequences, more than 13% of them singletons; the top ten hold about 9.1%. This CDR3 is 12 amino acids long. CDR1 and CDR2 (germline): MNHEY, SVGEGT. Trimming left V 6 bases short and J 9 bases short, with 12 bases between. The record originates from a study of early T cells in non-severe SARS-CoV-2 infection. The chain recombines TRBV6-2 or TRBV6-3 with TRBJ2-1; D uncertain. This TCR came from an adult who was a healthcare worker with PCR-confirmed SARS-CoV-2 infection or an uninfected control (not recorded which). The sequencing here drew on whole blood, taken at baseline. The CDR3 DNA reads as TGTGCCAGCAGATCAGACTTGCCTGAGCAGTTCTTC. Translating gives CASRSDLPEQFF.